Shown below are 25 T cell receptor beta chains from a single sample sequenced in a study of blood T cells in healthy people across ages. Primed by a sample-barcoded 5' primer and a J-beta primer mix, a second PCR proceeded for 7 to 11 cycles. From the 5' RACE reads, TCRdb called clonotypes with MiXCR, one entry per CDR3 protein. The table has 1,800,000 or so distinct CDR3 sequences, approximately 40% seen once. Sequencing was carried out using blood. The receptors derive from a human donor in good health.

The chain recombines TRBV2 with TRBJ2-7; TRBD2 agrees at 9 bases. The DNA matches TRBJ2-5 better at its end, which makes the J call doubtful. Germline lookup yields CDR1 SNHLY and CDR2 FYNNEI. The CDR3 consists of 15 residues. CDR3 coding DNA: TGTGCCAGCAGTGTCATAGCGGGAGAGGGAGAGACCCAGTACTTC. As protein: CASSVIAGEGETQYF.

V is TRBV29-1 and J is TRBJ1-1; D might be TRBD1 (6 bases). This CDR3 contains 13 residues. V lost 7 bases to trimming and J lost 3 bases, with 15 bases between them. The germline gives CDR1 SQVTM, CDR2 ANQGSEA. Here the CDR3 reads CSGGQNLDTEAFF. The CDR3 DNA reads as TGCAGCGGTGGACAGAACTTAGACACTGAAGCTTTCTTT.

The table lists this clonotype with a few counts. The chain carries TRBV2 and TRBJ1-2; D remains ambiguous. The CDR3 is made up of 13 amino acids. V shed 3 bases and J shed 4 bases, with 9 bases lying between them. Germline CDR1 reads SNHLY; CDR2 reads FYNNEI. CDR3: CASSEAVTYGYTF. The CDR3 bases are TGTGCCAGCAGTGAGGCAGTTACCTATGGCTACACCTTC.

The J gene is TRBJ2-7, the V gene TRBV12-3 or TRBV12-4, with D possibly TRBD1 on 6 matching bases. The CDR3 covers 14 residues. Between the trimmed V and J ends, which lost 5 bases and 1 base, there was a span of 12 bases. The CDR3 is CASSRSRGSYEQYF. The DNA for the CDR3 is TGTGCCAGCAGTCGCTCCAGGGGTTCCTACGAGCAGTACTTC.

The gene calls are TRBV7-3 and TRBJ1-1; a weak D match, TRBD1 (5 bases). This CDR3 spans 14 amino acids. Between the trimmed V and J ends, which lost 5 bases and 3 bases, there was a span of 13 bases. Germline V gene sequence: CDR1 SGHTA, CDR2 FQGTGA. CDR3 residues: CASSRGGRDTEAFF. For the CDR3, the DNA is TGTGCCAGCAGCCGGGGAGGCAGGGACACTGAAGCTTTCTTT.

The J gene is TRBJ1-2, the V gene TRBV13, with D unclear. V was pared by 5 bases and J by 9 bases, with 31 bases between. In germline, CDR1 is PRHDT, CDR2 FYEKMQ (reference sequence). This CDR3 is 18 amino acids long. For the CDR3, the DNA is TGTGCCAGCAGCCTCGGCGGTGTAACTATGGCTACACCTTGGAGCTACACCTTC. It codes for CASSLGGVTMATPWSYTF.

The chain couples TRBV20-1 to TRBJ2-1; 9 positions match TRBD2. V lost 5 bases to trimming and J lost 0 bases; unmatched junction nucleotides: 8. CDR1 and CDR2 (germline): DFQATT, SNEGSKA (reference sequence). The CDR3 spans 16 residues. The CDR3 sequence is CSAEGRLAASYNEQFF. DNA for the CDR3: TGCAGTGCTGAGGGACGACTAGCGGCCTCCTACAATGAGCAGTTCTTC.

The V gene is TRBV7-9, the J gene TRBJ1-2; D not resolved. The germline V and J ends were trimmed by 5 bases and 1 base, with 20 bases remaining between them. CDR1 and CDR2 (germline): SEHNR, FQNEAQ (reference sequence). The length of the CDR3 is 17 residues. CDR3 protein: CASSQAGYLGNNYGYTF. DNA for the CDR3: TGTGCCAGCAGCCAAGCTGGGTATCTCGGAAATAACTATGGCTACACCTTC.

This clonotype was seen a handful of times. The rearrangement uses TRBV7-2 and TRBJ1-2, with 8 bases matching TRBD1. V shed 0 bases and J 5 bases; nucleotides not matched to a gene: 17. Germline loops: CDR1 SGHTA, CDR2 FQGNSA. This CDR3 spans 19 amino acids. Here the CDR3 DNA reads TGTGCCAGCAGCTTAGCGCCACCCTGGGGTCAGGGGGCAGATTATGGCTACACCTTC. Protein: CASSLAPPWGQGADYGYTF.

The chain combines TRBV20-1 with TRBJ2-3; D tentatively fits TRBD1 or TRBD2 (5 bases each). Germline CDR1 and CDR2: DFQATT and SNEGSKA (reference sequence). The CDR3 is 15 amino acids. Trimming removed 3 bases at V and 2 bases at J, with 15 bases between. The CDR3 here is CSASGDRGFTDTQYF. CDR3 nucleotide sequence: TGCAGTGCTAGTGGGGACCGGGGCTTCACAGATACGCAGTATTTT.

The J gene is TRBJ1-1, the V gene TRBV29-1; no clear D. The CDR3 has 12 amino acids. CDR1 and CDR2 from the germline V gene are SQVTM and ANQGSEA. Between the trimmed V and J ends, which lost 6 bases and 5 bases, there was a span of 13 bases. The CDR3 DNA follows: TGCAGCGTATGGACGGGGTATACTGAAGCTTTCTTT. This gives the protein CSVWTGYTEAFF.

The table lists this clonotype with a few counts. The chain couples TRBV20-1 to TRBJ1-5; D is unresolved. The CDR3 extends over 13 amino acids. V gave up 4 bases and J gave up 5 bases, with 12 bases separating them. The germline V gene encodes CDR1 DFQATT and CDR2 SNEGSKA (reference sequence). The CDR3 sequence is CSAKTSSDQPQHF. CDR3 sequence (DNA): TGCAGTGCTAAAACGAGCAGTGATCAGCCCCAGCATTTT.

This clonotype was observed a handful of times. This clone may be a read error of a much larger clone one base away. V and J are TRBV6-2 or TRBV6-3 and TRBJ2-7; D is unclear. Trimming took off 2 bases at V and 3 bases at J, with 2 bases between the two ends. From germline, CDR1 is MNHEY and CDR2 SVGEGT. The CDR3 loop spans 11 amino acids. Here the CDR3 reads CASSYIYEQYF. The DNA for the CDR3 is TGTGCCAGCAGTTACATCTACGAGCAGTACTTC.

The chain uses TRBV29-1 and TRBJ1-2, with TRBD1 identical over 7 bases. The CDR3 length is 13 residues. The germline gives CDR1 SQVTM, CDR2 ANQGSEA. Trimming cost V 6 bases and J 3 bases; bases outside gene matches: 7. The CDR3 DNA follows: TGCAGCGTCCCAACGGGACAGCACTATGGCTACACCTTC. Amino acid sequence: CSVPTGQHYGYTF.

The V and J genes are TRBV10-3 and TRBJ1-1; D is undetermined. Germline-derived CDR1 and CDR2 are ENHRY and SYGVKD. V was shortened by 6 bases and J by 4 bases, with 9 bases between the two germline ends. The CDR3 length is 12 residues. The CDR3 sequence: CAIRGWTTEAFF. The DNA of the CDR3 is TGTGCCATCAGAGGGTGGACCACTGAAGCTTTCTTT.

This clonotype showed up just once. A read error may produce the germline difference seen at one junction end. The chain has TRBV6-5 and TRBJ1-5, with TRBD1 as a possible D gene (6 bases). The CDR3 sequence is 13 residues long. CDR1 is MNHEY and CDR2 is SVGAGI in the germline V gene. The CDR3 sequence: CASSSGTSQPRHF. The CDR3 bases are TGTGCCAGCAGTTCCGGGACATCTCAGCCCCGGCATTTT.

The chain carries TRBV5-1 and TRBJ1-2; TRBD1 agrees at 8 bases. This CDR3 has 14 amino acids. Germline V gives CDR1 SGHRS, CDR2 YFSETQ. The V and J ends lost 0 bases and 6 bases, in that order; junction bases with no gene match: 4. The CDR3 DNA reads as TGCGCCAGCAGCTTGGGGACAGGGATCGATGGCTACACCTTC. This gives the protein CASSLGTGIDGYTF.

This chain uses TRBV7-2 with TRBJ2-1, with D possibly TRBD2 on 6 matching bases. This CDR3 comprises 15 residues. Germline assignment: CDR1 SGHTA and CDR2 FQGNSA. With 5 bases removed from V and 7 bases from J, the gap between germline ends came to 18 bases. The DNA for the CDR3 is TGTGCCAGCAGCCCCGGTCGGGGGAGTGGTAATGAGCAGTTCTTC. Translated, it gives CASSPGRGSGNEQFF.

A few counts support this clonotype. The chain uses TRBV3-1 and TRBJ2-4; TRBD2 matches 11 bases. The CDR3 runs to 16 residues. Per germline, CDR1 LGHDT and CDR2 YNNKEL (reference sequence). V shed 4 bases and J 6 bases; nucleotides not matched to a gene: 8. Here the CDR3 DNA reads TGTGCCAGCAGCCCCTCAGCGACTAGCGGGGTAAACATTCAGTACTTC. It translates to CASSPSATSGVNIQYF.

The chain links TRBV12-3 or TRBV12-4 to TRBJ1-1; D remains unclear. The CDR3 is made up of 16 amino acids. Trimming left V 4 bases short and J 1 base short, with 16 bases between. This CDR3 reads CASSYSLVLENTEAFF. As DNA, the CDR3 is TGTGCCAGCAGTTACTCACTCGTCCTGGAGAACACTGAAGCTTTCTTT.

V gene TRBV27 combines with J gene TRBJ2-3, with 8 bases matching TRBD1. The J segment lost 1 base and the V segment lost 1 base, leaving 1 base of the junction unmatched. The CDR3 covers 15 residues. The V gene's germline CDR1 is MNHEY and CDR2 SMNVEV (reference sequence). CDR3 residues: CASSLWGQGTDTQYF. As DNA, the CDR3 is TGTGCCAGCAGTTTATGGGGACAGGGCACAGATACGCAGTATTTT.

This clonotype was found once. The rearrangement joins TRBV5-1 to TRBJ1-4, with TRBD1 identical over 7 bases. The CDR3 extends over 15 amino acids. V lost 3 bases, J lost 5 bases, and 7 bases stayed unmatched. Germline assignment: CDR1 SGHRS and CDR2 YFSETQ. The CDR3 reads CASSSETGKNEKLFF. The CDR3 DNA is TGCGCCAGCAGCTCGGAGACAGGGAAAAATGAAAAACTGTTTTTT.

This sequence joins TRBV29-1 and TRBJ1-1; D unclear. This CDR3 contains 11 residues. Trimming left V 2 bases short and J 3 bases short, with 4 bases between. Germline-derived CDR1 and CDR2 are SQVTM and ANQGSEA. The CDR3 loop is CSVEWDTEAFF. The CDR3 DNA follows: TGCAGCGTTGAATGGGACACTGAAGCTTTCTTT.

On this clonotype: Mismatch with germline at one junction end may stem from a read error. The rearrangement joins TRBV3-1 to TRBJ1-1; D is ambiguous. Germline V CDR1 and CDR2: LGHDT, YNNKEL (reference sequence). The CDR3 has 14 residues. The CDR3 region is CASSQARSNAEAFF. The CDR3 DNA sequence: TGTGCCAGCAGCCAAGCTCGGTCGAACGCTGAAGCTTTCTTT.

Only a few counts were recorded for this clonotype. V gene TRBV27 combines with J gene TRBJ2-5, with 7 bases matching TRBD2. J lost 6 bases, V lost 4 bases, and 8 bases had no gene match. This CDR3 spans 14 amino acids. Germline-derived CDR1 and CDR2 are MNHEY and SMNVEV (reference sequence). The chain's CDR3 is CASSSGGFGKTQYF. In DNA, the CDR3 is TGTGCCAGCAGTTCCGGGGGGTTTGGGAAGACCCAGTACTTC.